The 18 T cell receptor beta chains below come from one sample, sequenced in a study of OX40 agonist ivuxolimab in advanced cancers. Profiled with immunoSEQ multiplex PCR; TCRdb holds only in-frame clones, not every one. The profile shows 60,000 to 75,000 clones, 80% to 95% of them singletons. Sample: CD4+ or CD8+ T cells sorted from blood, taken in a trial of the OX40 agonist ivuxolimab. Receptors originate from an adult with an advanced solid tumor such as melanoma, head and neck, liver or kidney cancer.

This sequence joins TRBV7-9 and TRBJ1-2, with no clear D. The CDR3 is 12 amino acids. The ends were cut back, 1 base at V and 8 bases at J, with 8 bases in the middle. Germline V gene data show CDR1 as SEHNR and CDR2 as FQNEAQ (reference sequence). CDR3 in DNA: TGTGCCAGCAGCTTAGGAGGTGAGGGCTACACCTTC. Amino acid sequence: CASSLGGEGYTF.

This clone was seen a few times. The V and J genes are TRBV7-2 and TRBJ1-3, with D tentatively TRBD1 (5 bases). The CDR3 length is 15 residues. Germline CDR1 is SGHTA and CDR2 is FQGNSA. V was shortened by 1 base and J by 1 base, with 8 bases between the two germline ends. CDR3 in amino acids: CASSLDGASGNTIYF. DNA of the CDR3: TGTGCCAGCAGCTTAGATGGGGCTTCTGGAAACACCATATATTTT.

CDR3 residues: CASSTGTGGSYEQYF. The CDR3 coding sequence is TGTGCCAGCTCAACCGGGACAGGGGGCTCGTACGAGCAGTACTTC. The rearrangement links TRBV18 to TRBJ2-7; 12 bases align to TRBD1. Germline V gene data show CDR1 as KGHSH and CDR2 as LQKENI. V was pared by 5 bases and J by 4 bases, with 6 bases of the junction left unmatched. The CDR3 consists of 15 residues.

The chain joins TRBV4-2 to TRBJ2-1; D call uncertain. CDR1 LGHNA and CDR2 YNFKEQ come from the germline V gene. The CDR3 is 18 residues long. Trimming took 0 bases from V and 0 from J, leaving 15 bases between them. This CDR3 is CASSQERTTQSSYNEQFF. In nucleotides, the CDR3 is TGTGCCAGCAGCCAAGAGCGCACTACCCAAAGCTCCTACAATGAGCAGTTCTTC.

The chain's CDR3 is CSVGGTDYGYTF. The CDR3 region has the DNA TGCAGCGTTGGTGGGACGGACTATGGCTACACCTTC. The chain is built from TRBV29-1 and TRBJ1-2; the D gene is possibly TRBD1 (5 bases). V lost 4 bases and J lost 3, with 9 bases in between. CDR1 and CDR2 (germline): SQVTM, ANQGSEA. This CDR3 has 12 amino acids. The entire variable domain, with the rest obtained from reference TRBV29-1 and TRBJ1-2, is as follows: SAVISQKPSRDICQRGTSLTIQCQVDSQVTMMFWYRQQPGQSLTLIATANQGSEATYESGFVIDKFPISRPNLTFSTLTVSNMSPEDSSIYLCSVGGTDYGYTFGSGTRLTVV.

In its sample, this clone was seen a few times. J is TRBJ2-2 and V is TRBV29-1, with TRBD1 matching 9 bases. There are 14 residues in the CDR3. Germline assignment: CDR1 SQVTM and CDR2 ANQGSEA. V shed 6 bases and J 3 bases; nucleotides not matched to a gene: 5. The CDR3 sequence is CSVRTGDYTGELFF. DNA for the CDR3: TGCAGCGTCCGGACAGGGGACTACACCGGGGAGCTGTTTTTT.

This rearrangement joins TRBV7-6 to TRBJ1-1, with D possibly matching TRBD1 (5 bases). V shed 3 bases and J shed 0 bases, with 17 bases lying between them. The CDR3 has 17 amino acids. Germline V lookup: CDR1 SGHVS, CDR2 FNYEAQ. The chain's CDR3 is CASSLVRDGPMNTEAFF. CDR3 DNA: TGTGCCAGCAGCTTGGTCCGGGACGGCCCCATGAACACTGAAGCTTTCTTT.

This chain links TRBV14 with TRBJ2-2, with a weak D call TRBD2 (5 bases). The CDR3 has 17 amino acids. The V gene lost 1 base and the J gene lost 3 bases, with 15 bases spanning the gap. Germline values: CDR1 SGHDN, CDR2 FVKESK. Written as DNA, the CDR3 is TGTGCCAGCAGCCAAGGACATACAATGCGGGACACCGGGGAGCTGTTTTTT. This encodes CASSQGHTMRDTGELFF.

This rearrangement joins TRBV10-3 to TRBJ1-1; weak D call: TRBD1 (5 bases). Trimming stripped 2 bases from V and 1 base from J, with 8 bases between. Germline loops: CDR1 ENHRY, CDR2 SYGVKD. The CDR3 spans 14 residues. The CDR3 region has the DNA TGTGCCATCAGTGAGGACAGAGGGAACACTGAAGCTTTCTTT. Translated, it gives CAISEDRGNTEAFF.

This sequence joins TRBV7-9 and TRBJ2-1; tentatively, D is TRBD1 (6 bases). This CDR3 spans 17 amino acids. Trimming took off 6 bases at V and 0 bases at J, with 18 bases between the two ends. CDR1 and CDR2 (germline): SEHNR, FQNEAQ (reference sequence). CDR3: CASRPRGGESSYNEQFF. The CDR3 nucleotides read TGTGCCAGCAGACCACGAGGGGGTGAAAGCTCCTACAATGAGCAGTTCTTC.

The genes are TRBV5-1 and TRBJ2-5; 7 bases align to TRBD1. V shed 2 bases, J shed 5 bases, and the junction held 12 bases outside the gene matches. The CDR3 totals 16 residues. Per germline, CDR1 SGHRS and CDR2 YFSETQ. This CDR3 reads CASSFTPTTGSETQYF. Written as DNA, the CDR3 is TGCGCCAGCAGCTTTACACCTACGACAGGGTCGGAGACCCAGTACTTC.

V and J are TRBV2 and TRBJ1-1; D is unclear. The CDR3 runs 13 residues. CDR1 and CDR2 from the germline V gene are SNHLY and FYNNEI. V lost 6 bases and J lost 1, with 9 bases in between. The CDR3 region is CASRARGNTEAFF. CDR3 coding DNA: TGTGCCAGCAGGGCCCGAGGGAACACTGAAGCTTTCTTT. The full variable domain, rest sourced from reference TRBV2 and TRBJ1-1, is EPEVTQTPSHQVTQMGQEVILRCVPISNHLYFYWYRQILGQKVEFLVSFYNNEISEKSEIFDDQFSVERPDGSNFTLKIRSTKLEDSAMYFCASRARGNTEAFFGQGTRLTVV.

This sequence joins TRBV6-1 and TRBJ2-7, with TRBD1 matching 9 bases. Germline V lookup: CDR1 MNHNS, CDR2 SASEGT. With 1 base clipped from V and 5 bases from J, the junction kept 6 bases outside the gene matches. This CDR3 is 15 amino acids long. The CDR3: CASSEDGTGSDEQYF. The CDR3 region has the DNA TGTGCCAGCAGTGAAGATGGGACAGGGAGCGACGAGCAGTACTTC.

This clone occurred a few times. The chain combines TRBV7-6 with TRBJ2-5; no definite D call. V was trimmed by 3 bases and J by 4 bases, leaving 6 bases between them. Germline loops: CDR1 SGHVS, CDR2 FNYEAQ. The CDR3 length is 12 residues. In DNA, the CDR3 is TGTGCCAGCAGCTTTGGGGTAGAGACCCAGTACTTC. As protein: CASSFGVETQYF.

The V call is TRBV7-3, the J call TRBJ2-3, with D perhaps given as TRBD1 or TRBD2 (5 bases each). The CDR3 length is 15 residues. The germline CDR1 and CDR2 sequences are SGHTA and FQGTGA. Trimming took 0 bases from V and 6 from J, leaving 13 bases between them. The CDR3 coding sequence is TGTGCCAGCAGCTTAACCCCGGCAGGGACCGATACGCAGTATTTT. This encodes CASSLTPAGTDTQYF.

This chain connects TRBV5-5 to TRBJ2-7; D ambiguous. Per germline, CDR1 SGHKS and CDR2 YYEKEE (reference sequence). CDR3 length: 14 residues. V lost 2 bases and J 5 bases, leaving 14 bases between the germline ends. Here the CDR3 reads CASSFLGYGDEQYF. The CDR3, as DNA: TGTGCCAGCAGCTTCCTTGGGTATGGGGACGAGCAGTACTTC.

This clone was detected once. This chain links TRBV14 with TRBJ2-5; D is unclear. The CDR3 is made up of 15 amino acids. The V end lost 0 bases, the J end lost 1 base, and 9 bases lay between the germline ends. Looked up from germline, CDR1 is SGHDN and CDR2 is FVKESK. The CDR3 DNA follows: TGTGCCAGCAGCCAAGACTGGACGTTCCAAGAGACCCAGTACTTC. It specifies CASSQDWTFQETQYF.

The genes are TRBV7-2 and TRBJ2-5; TRBD1 matches at 12 bases. J lost 5 bases, V lost 1 base, and 5 bases had no gene match. The CDR3 runs to 16 residues. CDR1 and CDR2 from the germline V gene are SGHTA and FQGNSA. The CDR3 protein is CASSLVGQGAGETQYF. The CDR3 DNA reads as TGTGCCAGCAGCTTAGTGGGACAGGGGGCGGGTGAGACCCAGTACTTC.